The 27 T cell receptor beta chains in this list originate from one sample, sequenced in a study of T cell repertoires in cytomegalovirus infection. TCRdb reanalysed the reads using MiXCR and keeps one entry per CDR3 protein. The sample has around 770,000 distinct CDR3 sequences; 29% are singletons. The antigens for these receptors are not known. The sample consisted of cultured CD8+ T cells from PBMCs, taken from culture after CMV antigen stimulation. The receptors derive from a human donor in good health (CMV status not recorded). Some clones in this sample may be carry-over from other donors' samples.

This clonotype was detected a few times. The chain uses TRBV11-3 and TRBJ2-1; 12 nucleotides agree with TRBD2. The CDR3 extends over 17 amino acids. V was pared by 3 bases and J by 4 bases, with 7 bases of the junction left unmatched. The germline V gene has CDR1 SGHNT and CDR2 YENEEA. The DNA of the CDR3 is TGTGCCAGCAGCTTGGTTCCCGGACTAGCGGGGTACAATGAGCAGTTCTTC. Residues: CASSLVPGLAGYNEQFF.

This clonotype was seen a few times. This rearrangement joins TRBV14 to TRBJ1-2; TRBD1 matches 8 bases. This CDR3 is 15 amino acids long. From germline, CDR1 is SGHDN and CDR2 FVKESK. J gave up 6 bases and V 0 bases, and 6 bases lay outside the gene matches. This CDR3 is CASSQDWTGIDGYTF. The CDR3 bases are TGTGCCAGCAGCCAAGATTGGACAGGGATCGATGGCTACACCTTC.

In its sample, this clonotype was seen a few times. V usage is TRBV29-1 and J usage is TRBJ2-3, with 12 nucleotides matching TRBD2. The length of the CDR3 is 18 residues. V gave up 3 bases and J gave up 0 bases; unmatched junction bases: 10. Germline loops: CDR1 SQVTM, CDR2 ANQGSEA. The CDR3 loop reads CSVEDLGLAGSSTDTQYF. CDR3 sequence (DNA): TGCAGCGTTGAGGACCTCGGACTAGCGGGGAGTAGCACAGATACGCAGTATTTT.

The table lists this clonotype with many counts. The V and J genes are TRBV7-9 and TRBJ2-1; D possibly corresponds to TRBD2 (6 bases). The CDR3 has 16 amino acids. V was shortened by 5 bases and J by 4 bases, with 18 bases between the two germline ends. CDR1 SEHNR and CDR2 FQNEAQ come from the germline V gene (reference sequence). The CDR3 spells CASSPIPGLRYNEQFF. CDR3 nucleotides: TGTGCCAGCAGCCCAATCCCGGGACTGCGGTACAATGAGCAGTTCTTC.

This clonotype has more than one count but fewer than ten. The chain employs TRBV27 and TRBJ2-7; TRBD1 might be the D (6 bases). The ends were cut back, 0 bases at V and 0 bases at J, with 12 bases in the middle. The CDR3 spans 16 residues. The V gene's germline CDR1 is MNHEY and CDR2 SMNVEV (reference sequence). Here the CDR3 DNA reads TGTGCCAGCAGTTTATCTATTAGGGACATCTCCTACGAGCAGTACGTC. Its protein is CASSLSIRDISYEQYV.

As concerns this clonotype: At one end, the junction sequence differs from germline, possibly due to a read error. V gene TRBV10-3 combines with J gene TRBJ1-4; D might be TRBD1 (6 bases). CDR1 and CDR2 from the germline V gene are ENHRY and SYGVKD. This CDR3 comprises 15 residues. The CDR3 spells CAVSESGAHGEKLFF. The CDR3 nucleotides read TGTGCCGTCAGTGAGTCGGGGGCCCACGGTGAAAAACTGTTTTTT.

This clonotype was seen more than once but under ten times. V usage is TRBV7-8 and J usage is TRBJ2-7, with 8 positions matching TRBD1. This CDR3 region has 14 residues. V shed 7 bases and J 3 bases; nucleotides not matched to a gene: 8. The germline V gene has CDR1 SGHVS and CDR2 FQNEAQ. Written as DNA, the CDR3 is TGTGCCAGCACATCTGGGGGACAGGTCTACGAGCAGTACTTC. Translation: CASTSGGQVYEQYF. The full variable domain, with the rest looked up from reference TRBV7-8 and TRBJ2-7, is GAGVSQSPRYKVAKRGQDVALRCDPISGHVSLFWYQQALGQGPEFLTYFQNEAQLDKSGLPSDRFFAERPEGSVSTLKIQRTQQEDSAVYLCASTSGGQVYEQYFGPGTRLTVT.

This clonotype has more than one count but fewer than ten. The V and J genes are TRBV7-8 and TRBJ2-1; D possibly corresponds to TRBD2 (5 bases). CDR1 SGHVS and CDR2 FQNEAQ come from the germline V gene. This CDR3 spans 14 amino acids. V lost 1 base and J lost 10, with 14 bases in between. The CDR3 nucleotides are TGTGCCAGCAGCTTAGGGGCCGTATCGGGGGAGCAGTTCTTC. It translates to CASSLGAVSGEQFF.

This clonotype came up a few times. V gene TRBV2 combines with J gene TRBJ2-1; possibly TRBD1 or TRBD2 for D (5 bases each). The V gene lost 5 bases and the J gene lost 4 bases, with 12 bases spanning the gap. The CDR3 totals 14 residues. CDR1 is SNHLY and CDR2 is FYNNEI in the germline V gene. The CDR3 coding sequence is TGTGCCAGCAGTAAGGGGAGTCCTTACAATGAGCAGTTCTTC. Translating gives CASSKGSPYNEQFF. Complete variable domain (other parts from reference TRBV2 and TRBJ2-1): EPEVTQTPSHQVTQMGQEVILRCVPISNHLYFYWYRQILGQKVEFLVSFYNNEISEKSEIFDDQFSVERPDGSNFTLKIRSTKLEDSAMYFCASSKGSPYNEQFFGPGTRLTVL.

The CDR3 DNA is TGTGCCATGACAGATGGTACCGGGGAGCTGTTTTTT. It translates to CAMTDGTGELFF. The rearrangement links TRBV12-3 or TRBV12-4 to TRBJ2-2; D is perhaps TRBD1 (5 bases). The CDR3 totals 12 residues. V was cut by 10 bases and J by 5 bases, with 11 bases left in between.

The V and J genes are TRBV15 and TRBJ2-1, with D possibly matching TRBD2 (6 bases). In germline, CDR1 is LNHNV, CDR2 YYDKDF (reference sequence). Trimming cost V 0 bases and J 7 bases, with 13 bases left between them. The CDR3 loop spans 15 amino acids. The CDR3 is CATSRDLGGTNEQFF. As DNA, the CDR3 is TGTGCCACCAGCAGAGATTTGGGGGGAACGAATGAGCAGTTCTTC.

This clonotype was seen a handful of times. This chain connects TRBV7-6 to TRBJ1-1; D ambiguous. Germline loops: CDR1 SGHVS, CDR2 FNYEAQ. There are 13 residues in the CDR3. V was pared by 3 bases and J by 10 bases, with 15 bases between. The CDR3 loop is CASSFPAEGSAFF. Written as DNA, the CDR3 is TGTGCCAGCAGCTTCCCCGCCGAGGGTTCAGCTTTCTTT.

V and J are TRBV12-5 and TRBJ1-5; D ambiguous. Trimming pared 1 base from V and 6 bases from J, leaving 19 bases between. Per germline, CDR1 LGHNT and CDR2 FRNRAP. The CDR3 covers 17 residues. The CDR3 DNA sequence: TGTGCTAGTGGTTTGGCAATCGAAGAGGGTAGTAGTCAGCCCCAGCATTTT. This sequence encodes CASGLAIEEGSSQPQHF.

Many counts were recorded for this clonotype. The V and J genes are TRBV18 and TRBJ1-3; a possible D gene is TRBD1 (6 bases). The V end was cut by 8 bases, the J end by 0 bases, with 8 bases between. Germline values: CDR1 KGHSH, CDR2 LQKENI. The CDR3 consists of 13 residues. The CDR3 DNA sequence: TGTGCCAGCGTACAGGGCTCTGGAAACACCATATATTTT. Translated: CASVQGSGNTIYF.

The chain has TRBV20-1 and TRBJ2-7, with unresolved D. The CDR3 is made up of 13 amino acids. V lost 2 bases and J lost 3, with 11 bases in between. The V gene's germline CDR1 is DFQATT and CDR2 SNEGSKA (reference sequence). The CDR3 DNA reads TGCAGTGCTAGAATTTCTGGAGACTACGAGCAGTACGTC. This gives the protein CSARISGDYEQYV.

The CDR3 bases are TGTGCCAGCAGCTTCCAGGACAGGCTCTACAATGAGCAGTTCTTC. Translating gives CASSFQDRLYNEQFF. The V gene is TRBV7-2, the J gene TRBJ2-1; TRBD1 matches at 7 bases. J lost 3 bases, V lost 3 bases, and 5 bases had no gene match. The CDR3 consists of 15 residues. The germline CDR1 and CDR2 sequences are SGHTA and FQGNSA. The full variable domain, completed using reference TRBV7-2 and TRBJ2-1, is GAGVSQSPSNKVTEKGKDVELRCDPISGHTALYWYRQSLGQGLEFLIYFQGNSAPDKSGLPSDRFSAERTGGSVSTLTIQRTQQEDSAVYLCASSFQDRLYNEQFFGPGTRLTVL.

This chain uses TRBV19 with TRBJ1-5; 8 nucleotides line up with TRBD1. The J segment lost 5 bases and the V segment lost 2 bases, leaving 8 bases of the junction unmatched. This CDR3 has 16 residues. Germline V gene lookup returns CDR1 LNHDA and CDR2 SQIVND (reference sequence). In DNA, the CDR3 is TGTGCCAGTAGTATACCAGGACAGGGAGTGGATCAGCCCCAGCATTTT. Protein: CASSIPGQGVDQPQHF.

The J gene is TRBJ1-5, the V gene TRBV2; the D is unclear. Trimming stripped 3 bases from V and 2 bases from J, with 11 bases between. This CDR3 is built from 15 residues. Germline assignment: CDR1 SNHLY and CDR2 FYNNEI. The CDR3 is CASSDPDVRNQPQHF. The CDR3 nucleotides are TGTGCCAGCAGTGACCCGGACGTCCGCAATCAGCCCCAGCATTTT.

DNA of the CDR3: TGTGCCAGCAGCTTAGCTCTAGACTACAATGAGCAGTTCTTC. This sequence encodes CASSLALDYNEQFF. This chain joins TRBV7-9 and TRBJ2-1; D remains unclear. Trimming left V 0 bases short and J 3 bases short, with 6 bases between. This CDR3 is 14 amino acids long. Germline V gene lookup returns CDR1 SEHNR and CDR2 FQNEAQ (reference sequence).

The chain is built from TRBV6-6 and TRBJ1-6, with D maybe TRBD1 (5 bases). The germline V and J ends were trimmed by 4 bases and 10 bases, with 17 bases remaining between them. Germline-derived CDR1 and CDR2 are MNHNY and SVGAGI (reference sequence). The CDR3 has 15 residues. The CDR3 nucleotides read TGTGCCAGCAGTTCAGAAGGGGACCGAGAATCACCCCTCCACTTT. Residues: CASSSEGDRESPLHF.

This clonotype has a handful of counts. V usage is TRBV28 and J usage is TRBJ1-2, with TRBD1 as a possible D gene (5 bases). Germline CDR1 is MDHEN and CDR2 is SYDVKM. V lost 1 base and J lost 5, with 20 bases in between. The CDR3 loop spans 17 amino acids. The CDR3: CASSLLGEAGKGYGYTF. CDR3 nucleotide sequence: TGTGCCAGCAGTTTATTGGGAGAGGCAGGGAAGGGGTATGGCTACACCTTC.

As for this clonotype: At one of its ends the junction is not consistent with the germline gene, which may arise from a read error. The rearrangement joins TRBV7-9 to TRBJ2-1, with D possibly TRBD2 on 6 matching bases. CDR1 is SEHNR, CDR2 FQNEAQ, per germline (reference sequence). CDR3 length equals 16 residues. CDR3 sequence (DNA): TGTGCCATCAGCTTATTGGAGGGCCCGTCATACAATGAGCAGTTCTTC. It yields the protein CAISLLEGPSYNEQFF.

The chain carries TRBV28 and TRBJ1-1; a weak D match, TRBD1 (5 bases). The germline V and J ends were trimmed by 2 bases and 9 bases, with 7 bases remaining between them. Germline CDR1 MDHEN, CDR2 SYDVKM. The CDR3 sequence is 11 residues long. The CDR3: CASSLGTQAFF. DNA of the CDR3: TGTGCCAGCAGTTTAGGGACCCAAGCTTTCTTT.

The chain combines TRBV12-5 with TRBJ2-7, with 8 bases aligning to TRBD1. This CDR3 comprises 14 residues. V shed 5 bases and J 5 bases; nucleotides not matched to a gene: 8. Germline lookup yields CDR1 LGHNT and CDR2 FRNRAP. The CDR3 loop reads CASGVGQGRDEQYF. For the CDR3, the DNA is TGTGCTAGTGGTGTCGGACAGGGTCGCGACGAGCAGTACTTC. Full variable domain (rest looked up from reference TRBV12-5 and TRBJ2-7): DARVTQTPRHKVTEMGQEVTMRCQPILGHNTVFWYRQTMMQGLELLAYFRNRAPLDDSGMPKDRFSAEMPDATLATLKIQPSEPRDSAVYFCASGVGQGRDEQYFGPGTRLTVT.

The chain has TRBV7-9 and TRBJ1-2; TRBD1 is a possible D gene (6 bases). The V end was cut by 0 bases, the J end by 2 bases, with 10 bases between. The CDR3 contains 15 residues. Per germline, CDR1 SEHNR and CDR2 FQNEAQ (reference sequence). DNA for the CDR3: TGTGCCAGCAGCTTAGCTGGTGACAGGAACTATGGCTACACCTTC. It yields the protein CASSLAGDRNYGYTF.

The chain uses TRBV18 and TRBJ1-1, with a weak D call TRBD1 (6 bases). This CDR3 spans 17 amino acids. The germline CDR1 and CDR2 sequences are KGHSH and LQKENI. Trimming took 2 bases from V and 1 from J, leaving 17 bases between them. DNA of the CDR3: TGTGCCAGCTCACCAAAGGGGGGGCGAAGTGAGAACACTGAAGCTTTCTTT. It is translated as CASSPKGGRSENTEAFF.

The chain combines TRBV11-3 with TRBJ2-1, with D perhaps TRBD2 (6 bases). This CDR3 has 19 residues. V dropped 1 base and J dropped 7 bases, with 26 bases sitting between them. Germline values: CDR1 SGHNT, CDR2 YENEEA. CDR3 sequence reads: CASSLGGELADYLRNEQFF. The CDR3 nucleotides are TGTGCCAGCAGCTTAGGTGGGGAACTAGCCGATTACCTAAGGAATGAGCAGTTCTTC.